Listed here are 31 T cell receptor beta chains from one sample, sequenced in a study of blood T cell repertoires in COVID-19. The data were produced by immunoSEQ multiplex PCR, yet TCRdb's version contains in-frame clones alone and is incomplete. The sample consists of around 100,000 clones, around four fifths of them appearing once. Source material: peripheral blood. These receptors all come from a woman aged 70-85 years with acute or convalescent COVID-19.

In DNA, the CDR3 is TGCACCAGCAGCCTCCTTGGGCGGGACCGGGAACGTAGACAGCCCCAGCATTTT. Amino acid sequence: CTSSLLGRDRERRQPQHF. V usage is TRBV1 and J usage is TRBJ1-5. TRBV1 is an annotated pseudogene. This CDR3 contains 18 residues.

This clone showed up just a few times. The chain couples TRBV5-4 to TRBJ1-6; D possibly corresponds to TRBD1 (6 bases). Germline CDR1 SGHNT, CDR2 YYREEE (reference sequence). V lost 0 bases, J lost 9 bases, and 10 bases lay in between. This CDR3 region has 14 residues. The DNA for the CDR3 is TGTGCCAGCAGCTTGGAAACAGGGCCTTCACCCCTCCACTTT. Translated, it gives CASSLETGPSPLHF.

The chain is built from TRBV15 and TRBJ1-2, with a tentative D call TRBD1 (5 bases). The germline V and J ends were trimmed by 0 bases and 5 bases, with 10 bases remaining between them. The CDR3 contains 14 residues. Germline loops: CDR1 LNHNV, CDR2 YYDKDF (reference sequence). This CDR3 reads CATSRDRVGYGYTF. The CDR3 DNA sequence: TGTGCCACCAGCAGAGACAGGGTGGGGTATGGCTACACCTTC.

This sequence joins TRBV30 and TRBJ1-2; TRBD1 might be the D (5 bases). Germline loops: CDR1 GTSNPN, CDR2 SVGIG (reference sequence). This CDR3 contains 13 residues. The V end lost 2 bases, the J end lost 7 bases, and 14 bases lay between the germline ends. Here the CDR3 reads CAWSPPGAFGYTF. In nucleotides, the CDR3 is TGTGCCTGGAGTCCCCCTGGGGCCTTTGGCTACACCTTC.

V gene TRBV15 combines with J gene TRBJ2-5; D might be TRBD2 (6 bases). Deletions cut 5 bases from V and 5 bases from J, with 18 bases between. The CDR3 is 15 residues long. Germline CDR1 is LNHNV and CDR2 is YYDKDF (reference sequence). The CDR3 nucleotides read TGTGCCACCAGCGACCGGAGTGGCGCGGGGGAGACCCAGTACTTC. It is translated as CATSDRSGAGETQYF.

J is TRBJ1-4 and V is TRBV6-5; D is uncertain. CDR3 length: 14 amino acids. Between the trimmed V and J ends, which lost 2 bases and 0 bases, there was a span of 4 bases. Germline loops: CDR1 MNHEY, CDR2 SVGAGI. The CDR3 is CASSYGATNEKLFF. The CDR3 coding sequence is TGTGCCAGCAGTTACGGAGCAACTAATGAAAAACTGTTTTTT.

The CDR3: CAWSAFRYTEAFF. CDR3 coding DNA: TGTGCCTGGAGTGCGTTCCGGTACACTGAAGCTTTCTTT. The J gene is TRBJ1-1, the V gene TRBV30, with D unresolved. Germline CDR1 is GTSNPN and CDR2 is SVGIG (reference sequence). This CDR3 spans 13 amino acids. V gave up 1 base and J gave up 3 bases, with 9 bases separating them.

This clone has at least ten counts. This chain uses TRBV12-3 or TRBV12-4 with TRBJ2-1; perhaps TRBD2 as D (5 bases). The CDR3 is 13 amino acids. V was clipped by 6 bases and J by 2 bases, with 8 bases between them. CDR3 region: CASSPGTYNEQFF. The CDR3 DNA sequence: TGTGCCAGCAGCCCCGGGACCTACAATGAGCAGTTCTTC.

The chain recombines TRBV7-2 with TRBJ1-2; a possible D gene is TRBD1 (6 bases). The germline gives CDR1 SGHTA, CDR2 FQGNSA. V gave up 0 bases and J gave up 8 bases, with 7 bases separating them. This CDR3 contains 12 residues. CDR3 residues: CASSLAGQGYTF. CDR3 bases: TGTGCCAGCAGCTTAGCCGGACAGGGCTACACCTTC.

V usage is TRBV6-1 and J usage is TRBJ1-1; a possible D gene is TRBD1 (5 bases). The germline gives CDR1 MNHNS, CDR2 SASEGT. This CDR3 has 15 amino acids. The V and J ends lost 0 bases and 2 bases respectively, with 10 bases between them. CDR3 sequence: CASSEAPGINTEAFF. The CDR3 DNA reads as TGTGCCAGCAGTGAAGCGCCAGGGATTAACACTGAAGCTTTCTTT.

This clone has just a few counts. This chain joins TRBV4-2 and TRBJ2-2; maybe TRBD2 (5 bases). This CDR3 has 14 amino acids. Germline CDR1 reads LGHNA; CDR2 reads YNFKEQ. Trimming removed 1 base at V and 6 bases at J, with 9 bases between. This chain's CDR3 is CASSQGGSAGELFF. For the CDR3, the DNA is TGTGCCAGCAGCCAAGGAGGGTCGGCCGGGGAGCTGTTTTTT.

The chain combines TRBV19 with TRBJ2-3, with D maybe TRBD1 (6 bases). V was cut by 6 bases and J by 3 bases, with 13 bases left in between. The CDR3 is made up of 14 amino acids. Germline lookup yields CDR1 LNHDA and CDR2 SQIVND (reference sequence). Written as DNA, the CDR3 is TGTGCCAGTAGGAGTCAGGGGCATACAGATACGCAGTATTTT. It yields the protein CASRSQGHTDTQYF.

The chain is built from TRBV29-1 and TRBJ2-3; D is undetermined. Germline-derived CDR1 and CDR2 are SQVTM and ANQGSEA. V lost 4 bases and J lost 3, with 8 bases in between. CDR3 length equals 12 residues. Here the CDR3 DNA reads TGCAGCGTTGGTACGGGTACAGATACGCAGTATTTT. This gives the protein CSVGTGTDTQYF.

V and J are TRBV5-5 and TRBJ1-1; no clear D. In germline, CDR1 is SGHKS, CDR2 YYEKEE (reference sequence). Trimming took off 0 bases at V and 4 bases at J, with 10 bases between the two ends. The CDR3 consists of 14 residues. The CDR3 is CASSLAFSATEAFF. For the CDR3, the DNA is TGTGCCAGCAGCTTGGCTTTCAGCGCCACTGAAGCTTTCTTT.

The V call is TRBV7-2, the J call TRBJ1-1, with D perhaps matching TRBD1 (5 bases). Germline CDR1 SGHTA, CDR2 FQGNSA. This CDR3 is 15 amino acids long. The V and J ends lost 0 bases and 0 bases respectively, with 8 bases between them. The chain's CDR3 is CASSLAAGLNTEAFF. CDR3 nucleotide sequence: TGTGCCAGCAGCTTAGCAGCAGGGCTGAACACTGAAGCTTTCTTT.

This chain joins TRBV11-2 and TRBJ1-4; 10 nucleotides agree with TRBD1. The junction had 4 bases not matched to a gene; V was cut back by 5 bases and J by 7 bases. In germline, CDR1 is SGHAT, CDR2 FQNNGV. The CDR3 loop spans 14 amino acids. The CDR3 DNA reads as TGTGCCAGCAGCCCCGGGACAGGGGTTGAAAAACTGTTTTTT. Encoded protein: CASSPGTGVEKLFF. Variable domain in full (rest from reference TRBV11-2 and TRBJ1-4): EAGVAQSPRYKIIEKRQSVAFWCNPISGHATLYWYQQILGQGPKLLIQFQNNGVVDDSQLPKDRFSAERLKGVDSTLKIQPAKLEDSAVYLCASSPGTGVEKLFFGSGTQLSVL.

The gene calls are TRBV19 and TRBJ1-5; 7 nucleotides align to TRBD1. This CDR3 comprises 17 residues. Germline assignment: CDR1 LNHDA and CDR2 SQIVND (reference sequence). Trimming cost V 3 bases and J 2 bases; bases outside gene matches: 10. For the CDR3, the DNA is TGTGCCAGTAGTATGGGGTCCGGGACAGCGGGCAATCAGCCCCAGCATTTT. The encoded protein is CASSMGSGTAGNQPQHF.

This clone was counted between two and nine times. This chain connects TRBV5-4 to TRBJ1-2; 8 bases map to TRBD1. The CDR3 loop spans 15 amino acids. The ends lost 4 bases at V and 4 bases at J; junction bases unmatched: 9. CDR1 and CDR2 (germline): SGHNT, YYREEE (reference sequence). The CDR3 nucleotides read TGTGCCAGCAGCGCCGCTGACAGGGGACTCTATGGCTACACCTTC. As protein: CASSAADRGLYGYTF.

This clone was found a few times. The chain uses TRBV19 and TRBJ1-1; 8 positions agree with TRBD1. V lost 6 bases to trimming and J lost 2 bases; unmatched junction nucleotides: 2. This CDR3 is 13 amino acids long. From germline, CDR1 is LNHDA and CDR2 SQIVND (reference sequence). The CDR3 bases are TGTGCCAGTAGGGGACAGGCAAACACTGAAGCTTTCTTT. As protein: CASRGQANTEAFF.

The chain joins TRBV7-2 to TRBJ1-1; D is perhaps TRBD1 (5 bases). The CDR3 sequence is 14 residues long. Germline V lookup: CDR1 SGHTA, CDR2 FQGNSA. V was trimmed by 3 bases and J by 5 bases, leaving 13 bases between them. CDR3 sequence: CASSFQGQGTEAFF. The CDR3 nucleotides read TGTGCCAGCAGCTTCCAGGGTCAGGGTACTGAAGCTTTCTTT.

The chain carries TRBV5-1 and TRBJ2-5, with 7 bases that match TRBD1. The J segment lost 4 bases and the V segment lost 2 bases, leaving 8 bases of the junction unmatched. There are 15 residues in the CDR3. In germline, CDR1 is SGHRS, CDR2 YFSETQ. The CDR3 here is CASSFSQGDRETQYF. CDR3 bases: TGCGCCAGCAGCTTTTCCCAGGGGGACAGAGAGACCCAGTACTTC.

This chain connects TRBV19 to TRBJ1-5; D is uncertain. Germline assignment: CDR1 LNHDA and CDR2 SQIVND (reference sequence). This CDR3 contains 13 residues. Trimming cost V 0 bases and J 6 bases, with 6 bases left between them. CDR3 bases: TGTGCCAGTAGTATAGATCTCGTTCAGCCCCAGCATTTT. Its protein is CASSIDLVQPQHF.

The rearrangement links TRBV30 to TRBJ1-2, with a possible D match to TRBD1 (6 bases). Looked up from germline, CDR1 is GTSNPN and CDR2 is SVGIG (reference sequence). The CDR3 runs 12 residues. Trimming pared 0 bases from V and 7 bases from J, leaving 9 bases between. The CDR3 sequence is CAWSVLGGGYTF. The CDR3 DNA is TGTGCCTGGAGTGTTTTAGGGGGTGGCTACACCTTC.

At least ten counts were recorded for this clone. The chain is built from TRBV24-1 and TRBJ1-2, with 7 bases fitting TRBD1. This CDR3 spans 14 amino acids. CDR1 is KGHDR and CDR2 is SFDVKD in the germline V gene. V trimming: 4 bases; J trimming: 8 bases; junction bases outside the gene matches: 9. The DNA of the CDR3 is TGTGCCACCAGTGACCCCGGGAGGGGGCAAGGCTACACCTTC. Protein: CATSDPGRGQGYTF.

V is TRBV20-1 and J is TRBJ1-1; D unresolved. Germline V CDR1 and CDR2: DFQATT, SNEGSKA (reference sequence). Trimming left V 7 bases short and J 11 bases short, with 14 bases between. CDR3 length equals 10 residues. This chain's CDR3 is CSVGEGWAFF. CDR3 DNA: TGCAGTGTGGGAGAGGGTTGGGCTTTCTTT.

The genes are TRBV12-5 and TRBJ1-5; TRBD1 might be the D (5 bases). CDR1 LGHNT and CDR2 FRNRAP come from the germline V gene. Trimming stripped 6 bases from V and 3 bases from J, with 9 bases between. This CDR3 comprises 13 residues. The CDR3 reads CASGDNFNQPQHF. CDR3 DNA sequence: TGTGCTAGTGGGGACAACTTCAATCAGCCCCAGCATTTT.

The DNA of the CDR3 is TGTGCCAGCCAAGGGCGGGACTTTAACTATGGCTACACCTTC. This codes for CASQGRDFNYGYTF. The V gene is TRBV6-5, the J gene TRBJ1-2, with TRBD1 as a possible D gene (5 bases). Per germline, CDR1 MNHEY and CDR2 SVGAGI. Trimming removed 8 bases from V and 1 base from J, with 14 bases in between. The CDR3 sequence is 14 residues long.

Note on this clone: This sample includes further DNA sequences coding for the same CDR3. The CDR3 coding sequence is TGCGCCAGCAGCTTGCTGGAGACCCAGTACTTC. This gives the protein CASSLLETQYF. The rearrangement joins TRBV5-1 to TRBJ2-5; D ambiguous. CDR1 and CDR2 from the germline V gene are SGHRS and YFSETQ. The CDR3 runs to 11 residues. Between the trimmed V and J ends, which lost 1 base and 5 bases, there was a span of 3 bases.

The chain links TRBV10-3 to TRBJ1-2, with D possibly TRBD1 on 5 matching bases. The germline V gene has CDR1 ENHRY and CDR2 SYGVKD. V lost 0 bases and J 4 bases, leaving 12 bases between the germline ends. The CDR3 runs 15 residues. The CDR3 here is CAISESTQGGYGYTF. The CDR3 DNA reads as TGTGCCATCAGTGAGTCGACTCAGGGAGGCTATGGCTACACCTTC.

The chain links TRBV4-1 to TRBJ1-4; no reliable D call. Trimming left V 4 bases short and J 0 bases short, with 21 bases between. CDR1 MGHRA and CDR2 YSYEKL come from the germline V gene. The CDR3 is 19 residues long. The CDR3 sequence is CASSRGGFSTVATNEKLFF. The CDR3, as DNA: TGCGCCAGCAGCCGGGGAGGTTTTTCCACCGTGGCAACTAATGAAAAACTGTTTTTT.

The rearrangement uses TRBV28 and TRBJ2-3; 9 bases match TRBD1. The J segment lost 6 bases and the V segment lost 3 bases, leaving 10 bases of the junction unmatched. The CDR3 consists of 16 residues. CDR1 and CDR2 from the germline V gene are MDHEN and SYDVKM. The CDR3 is CASSFSTGQGTDTQYF. CDR3 nucleotide sequence: TGTGCCAGCAGTTTCTCCACGGGACAGGGTACCGATACGCAGTATTTT.